A single sample gave rise to the 17 T cell receptor beta chains below, sequenced in a study of cytomegalovirus exposure and HLA in healthy donors. Researchers ran the PCR with 60 Vbeta and 13 Jbeta primers. Here immunoSEQ multiplex PCR was the method, and the copy in TCRdb shows in-frame clones only, minus some. The sample lists about 130,000 clones, about 70% occurring once. The specimen was PBMCs. The receptors derive from a woman between 55 and 75 years old in good health and CMV-seropositive.

This clone has a single count. This chain links TRBV29-1 with TRBJ1-1, with TRBD1 as a possible D gene (5 bases). V dropped 4 bases and J dropped 1 base, with 16 bases sitting between them. CDR1 SQVTM and CDR2 ANQGSEA come from the germline V gene. The CDR3 length is 15 residues. This CDR3 reads CSVVPSEGRNTEAFF. DNA of the CDR3: TGCAGCGTTGTCCCGTCGGAGGGACGGAACACTGAAGCTTTCTTT.

V is TRBV7-2 and J is TRBJ1-5; possibly TRBD1 for D (6 bases). V shed 5 bases and J shed 3 bases, with 17 bases lying between them. The CDR3 runs 16 residues. CDR1 is SGHTA and CDR2 is FQGNSA in the germline V gene. CDR3 protein: CASSLPVTGINQPQHF. The CDR3 DNA follows: TGTGCCAGCAGCCTACCCGTGACAGGTATCAATCAGCCCCAGCATTTT.

This chain joins TRBV5-1 and TRBJ2-3; 16 bases agree with TRBD2. The CDR3 is 19 amino acids. Trimming took 3 bases from V and 1 from J; bases not matched to a gene: 8. Germline CDR1 is SGHRS and CDR2 is YFSETQ. The CDR3 nucleotides read TGCGCCAGCAGCTCACCTCCGGGACTAGCGGGAGGGCGCACAGATACGCAGTATTTT. It specifies CASSSPPGLAGGRTDTQYF.

The chain employs TRBV30 and TRBJ2-7; D remains ambiguous. Trimming pared 0 bases from V and 3 bases from J, leaving 3 bases between. Germline V gene lookup returns CDR1 GTSNPN and CDR2 SVGIG (reference sequence). The CDR3 is 11 amino acids. CDR3 sequence reads: CAWSVNYEQYF. The DNA for the CDR3 is TGTGCCTGGAGTGTCAACTACGAGCAGTACTTC.

V gene TRBV25-1 combines with J gene TRBJ2-6; 9 bases agree with TRBD2. This CDR3 region has 18 residues. Germline CDR1 and CDR2: MGHDK and SYGVNS. V lost 5 bases, J lost 3 bases, and 11 bases stayed unmatched. As DNA, the CDR3 is TGTGCCAGCAGTCCCAGGGACCTAGCGGGGTTTGGGGCCAACGTCCTGACTTTC. It is translated as CASSPRDLAGFGANVLTF. Full variable domain (rest looked up from reference TRBV25-1 and TRBJ2-6): EADIYQTPRYLVIGTGKKITLECSQTMGHDKMYWYQQDPGMELHLIHYSYGVNSTEKGDLSSESTVSRIRTEHFPLTLESARPSHTSQYLCASSPRDLAGFGANVLTFGAGSRLTVL.

The chain has TRBV7-6 and TRBJ2-2, with D possibly matching TRBD1 (6 bases). Per germline, CDR1 SGHVS and CDR2 FNYEAQ. Trimming stripped 3 bases from V and 7 bases from J, with 15 bases between. The CDR3 length is 15 residues. The CDR3: CASSFGTGYGGELFF. The DNA of the CDR3 is TGTGCCAGCAGCTTCGGCACAGGGTACGGCGGGGAGCTGTTTTTT.

J is TRBJ2-3 and V is TRBV6-4; TRBD1 aligns across 8 bases. This CDR3 comprises 14 residues. The germline V gene encodes CDR1 MRHNA and CDR2 SNTAGT. V lost 5 bases and J lost 4; bases outside the gene matches: 5. CDR3 in DNA: TGTGCCAGCAGTTCTCAGGGGGCAGCAGATACGCAGTATTTT. This sequence encodes CASSSQGAADTQYF.

Written as DNA, the CDR3 is TGCAGTGCTAGGGAGTCTTACGAGCAGTACTTC. Translation gives CSARESYEQYF. The chain employs TRBV20-1 and TRBJ2-7, with D unresolved. Trimming pared 3 bases from V and 4 bases from J, leaving 7 bases between. There are 11 residues in the CDR3. CDR1 and CDR2 (germline): DFQATT, SNEGSKA (reference sequence).

The V and J genes are TRBV5-1 and TRBJ2-1; a possible D gene is TRBD2 (5 bases). V shed 1 base and J shed 6 bases, with 20 bases lying between them. Germline lookup yields CDR1 SGHRS and CDR2 YFSETQ. The CDR3 spans 17 residues. The CDR3 is CASSLSYAPRGSNEQFF. The CDR3 region has the DNA TGCGCCAGCAGCTTGTCGTACGCGCCCCGGGGATCCAATGAGCAGTTCTTC. Using reference TRBV5-1 and TRBJ2-1 for the parts outside the CDR3, the full variable domain is KAGVTQTPRYLIKTRGQQVTLSCSPISGHRSVSWYQQTPGQGLQFLFEYFSETQRNKGNFPGRFSGRQFSNSRSEMNVSTLELGDSALYLCASSLSYAPRGSNEQFFGPGTRLTVL.

The rearrangement uses TRBV6-4 and TRBJ2-1; 13 bases line up with TRBD2. This CDR3 has 14 amino acids. Germline V lookup: CDR1 MRHNA, CDR2 SNTAGT. The junction had 2 bases not matched to a gene; V was cut back by 4 bases and J by 8 bases. CDR3: CASSAGLAGDEQFF. In nucleotides, the CDR3 is TGTGCCAGCAGTGCCGGACTAGCGGGGGATGAGCAGTTCTTC.

The chain recombines TRBV15 with TRBJ1-1, with a possible D match to TRBD1 (6 bases). Germline assignment: CDR1 LNHNV and CDR2 YYDKDF (reference sequence). The CDR3 runs to 15 residues. V lost 5 bases and J lost 8, with 21 bases in between. The CDR3 region has the DNA TGTGCCACCAGCGCCGAAAGCGCCTTGACAGGAGAAGCTTTCTTT. Protein product: CATSAESALTGEAFF.

The CDR3 DNA sequence: TGCGCCAGCAGGTTCCGACAGGGGAATAATTCACCCCTCCACTTT. This translates into CASRFRQGNNSPLHF. The chain combines TRBV5-1 with TRBJ1-6; the match to TRBD1 covers 8 bases. The CDR3 extends over 15 amino acids. V lost 5 bases, J lost 5 bases, and 6 bases stayed unmatched. Germline V gene sequence: CDR1 SGHRS, CDR2 YFSETQ. Using reference TRBV5-1 and TRBJ1-6 for the parts outside the CDR3, the full variable domain is KAGVTQTPRYLIKTRGQQVTLSCSPISGHRSVSWYQQTPGQGLQFLFEYFSETQRNKGNFPGRFSGRQFSNSRSEMNVSTLELGDSALYLCASRFRQGNNSPLHFGNGTRLTVT.

This clone was observed a handful of times. The J gene is TRBJ1-1, the V gene TRBV28, with a weak D call TRBD1 (5 bases). The V gene's germline CDR1 is MDHEN and CDR2 SYDVKM. V dropped 4 bases and J dropped 1 base, with 7 bases sitting between them. This CDR3 has 13 residues. The CDR3 DNA reads as TGTGCCAGCAGTTCTGGACAGAACACTGAAGCTTTCTTT. The encoded protein is CASSSGQNTEAFF. The full variable domain, with the rest looked up from reference TRBV28 and TRBJ1-1, is DVKVTQSSRYLVKRTGEKVFLECVQDMDHENMFWYRQDPGLGLRLIYFSYDVKMKEKGDIPEGYSVSREKKERFSLILESASTNQTSMYLCASSSGQNTEAFFGQGTRLTVV.

The DNA of the CDR3 is TGTGCCAGCAGCCCCCCCCAGGGTGATAACTATGGCTACACCTTC. Its translation: CASSPPQGDNYGYTF. V is TRBV5-4 and J is TRBJ1-2; tentatively, D is TRBD1 (5 bases). Germline V gene lookup returns CDR1 SGHNT and CDR2 YYREEE (reference sequence). CDR3 length: 15 residues. V was clipped by 4 bases and J by 1 base, with 14 bases between them.

The J gene is TRBJ2-1, the V gene TRBV5-1; 10 bases align to TRBD1. Germline assignment: CDR1 SGHRS and CDR2 YFSETQ. The V gene end was trimmed by 0 bases and the J gene end by 6 bases; junction bases not matched to a gene: 0. The CDR3 loop spans 14 amino acids. This chain's CDR3 is CASSLGDRGNEQFF. The CDR3 DNA reads TGCGCCAGCAGCTTGGGGGACAGGGGCAATGAGCAGTTCTTC.

This rearrangement joins TRBV6-5 to TRBJ1-2, with TRBD1 as a possible D gene (5 bases). CDR1 is MNHEY, CDR2 SVGAGI, per germline. CDR3 length: 16 residues. V gave up 0 bases and J gave up 4 bases, with 15 bases separating them. CDR3 loop: CASSYSTAGWGYGYTF. The CDR3 region has the DNA TGTGCCAGCAGTTACTCGACGGCAGGGTGGGGCTATGGCTACACCTTC.

The V gene is TRBV9, the J gene TRBJ1-6; D gene unclear. This CDR3 has 17 amino acids. Trimming shortened V by 0 bases and J by 7 bases, and 17 bases separated the two germline ends. Germline CDR1 reads SGDLS; CDR2 reads YYNGEE. The CDR3 spells CASSVGVSGVRNSPLHF. In nucleotides, the CDR3 is TGTGCCAGCAGCGTAGGTGTCTCCGGGGTCAGGAATTCACCCCTCCACTTT. Supplemented by reference TRBV9 and TRBJ1-6, the full variable domain reads DSGVTQTPKHLITATGQRVTLRCSPRSGDLSVYWYQQSLDQGLQFLIQYYNGEERAKGNILERFSAQQFPDLHSELNLSSLELGDSALYFCASSVGVSGVRNSPLHFGNGTRLTVT.